These 8 T cell receptor beta chains came from one sample sequenced in a study of T cell repertoires in cytomegalovirus infection (dated by TCRdb to the late 2010s). Instrument used: Illumina HiSeq 1500. Using fastp at Q25 and MiXCR, TCRdb reprocessed the public reads and kept productive beta chains. Entries that share a CDR3 protein sequence are merged under the most common genes and DNA. Within this sample are about 530,000 distinct CDR3 sequences, with more than 20% of them counted one time only. Less than 15% of the sample goes to the ten largest clones. The sample was PBMCs. These receptors all stem from a human donor in good health (CMV status not recorded). Some clones in this sample may be carry-over from other donors' samples.

This clonotype was detected ten times or more. This sequence joins TRBV7-8 and TRBJ2-1; D gene ambiguous. Trimming removed 3 bases from V and 8 bases from J, with 5 bases in between. CDR3 size: 11 residues. CDR1 SGHVS and CDR2 FQNEAQ come from the germline V gene. Here the CDR3 reads CASSFEHEQFF. In nucleotides, the CDR3 is TGTGCCAGCAGCTTCGAGCATGAGCAGTTCTTC.

This clonotype has more than one count but fewer than ten. The gene calls are TRBV2 and TRBJ2-1, with 8 bases aligning to TRBD1. The CDR3 length is 12 residues. V was pared by 6 bases and J by 8 bases, with 3 bases of the junction left unmatched. Germline V CDR1 and CDR2: SNHLY, FYNNEI. The DNA of the CDR3 is TGTGCCAGCAGGGGACAGGTTTATGAGCAGTTCTTC. This translates into CASRGQVYEQFF.

This clonotype appeared many times. The gene calls are TRBV7-9 and TRBJ1-2; D uncertain. CDR3 length: 11 amino acids. The V end was cut by 7 bases, the J end by 7 bases, with 10 bases between. Germline V CDR1 and CDR2: SEHNR, FQNEAQ (reference sequence). The CDR3 region is CASTSGGGYTF. The CDR3 DNA is TGTGCCAGCACTTCAGGCGGTGGCTACACCTTC.

This clonotype showed up just a few times. The rearrangement joins TRBV6-2 or TRBV6-3 to TRBJ2-7, with D possibly TRBD1 on 5 matching bases. The CDR3 length is 15 residues. Trimming shortened V by 2 bases and J by 0 bases, and 11 bases separated the two germline ends. The V gene's germline CDR1 is MNHEY and CDR2 SVGEGT. As DNA, the CDR3 is TGTGCCAGCAGTTACGACAGCTCCTTCTCCTACGAGCAGTACTTC. This sequence encodes CASSYDSSFSYEQYF.

Worth noting for this clonotype: A much larger clone differs by one base, so this may be a read error. The V call is TRBV7-6, the J call TRBJ1-1; 8 bases fit TRBD1. This CDR3 is built from 14 residues. Germline loops: CDR1 SGHVS, CDR2 FNYEAQ. In DNA form, the CDR3 reads TGTGCCAGCAGGCCAGGGGGCCTAGGCACTGGAGCTTTCTTT. Translated, it gives CASRPGGLGTGAFF.

The table lists this clonotype with a few counts. The J gene is TRBJ2-5, the V gene TRBV7-2; D perhaps matches TRBD2 (5 bases). Trimming took 5 bases from V and 5 from J, leaving 9 bases between them. The CDR3 extends over 12 amino acids. Germline CDR1 SGHTA, CDR2 FQGNSA. The CDR3 bases are TGTGCCAGCAGCGCTTCGGGGGAGACCCAGTACTTC. This codes for CASSASGETQYF.

The chain recombines TRBV27 with TRBJ2-2; 10 bases agree with TRBD1. The V segment lost 6 bases and the J segment 5 bases; nucleotides outside the gene matches: 6. Germline loops: CDR1 MNHEY, CDR2 SMNVEV (reference sequence). The CDR3 covers 15 residues. The CDR3 region is CASRETGGATGELFF. Written as DNA, the CDR3 is TGTGCCAGCAGGGAGACAGGGGGCGCAACCGGGGAGCTGTTTTTT.

The chain is built from TRBV7-2 and TRBJ2-3; tentative D call: TRBD2 (6 bases). Trimming took off 3 bases at V and 4 bases at J, with 8 bases between the two ends. Germline assignment: CDR1 SGHTA and CDR2 FQGNSA. The length of the CDR3 is 13 residues. CDR3 region: CASSLEGADTQYF. The CDR3 DNA follows: TGTGCCAGCAGCTTGGAGGGTGCAGATACGCAGTATTTT.